This T cell receptor beta chain stems from a study of blood T cell repertoires in COVID-19. About the research overall: Both acute and convalescent COVID-19 samples were obtained from the United States, Italy and Spain. In each case, the material was cDNA or gDNA derived from T cells, B-cell-depleted T cells, or PBMCs.

Enrollment of patients from Seattle took place during active infection, with longitudinal follow-up. Germline V gene data show CDR1 as MDHEN and CDR2 as SYDVKM. This CDR3 has 14 amino acids. Trimming pared 5 bases from V and 1 base from J, leaving 9 bases between. Sequenced by immunoSEQ multiplex PCR; TCRdb stores in-frame clones only, minus some. Among around 200,000 clones listed, approximately 88% were seen once. V usage is TRBV28 and J usage is TRBJ1-5; possible D gene TRBD1, 6 bases. The sequenced sample was peripheral blood. The TCR sequence derives from a woman between 40 and 50 years old with COVID-19, enrolled during active disease. CDR3 protein: CASSHTGSNQPQHF. CDR3 bases: TGTGCCAGCAGTCACACAGGGAGCAATCAGCCCCAGCATTTT.